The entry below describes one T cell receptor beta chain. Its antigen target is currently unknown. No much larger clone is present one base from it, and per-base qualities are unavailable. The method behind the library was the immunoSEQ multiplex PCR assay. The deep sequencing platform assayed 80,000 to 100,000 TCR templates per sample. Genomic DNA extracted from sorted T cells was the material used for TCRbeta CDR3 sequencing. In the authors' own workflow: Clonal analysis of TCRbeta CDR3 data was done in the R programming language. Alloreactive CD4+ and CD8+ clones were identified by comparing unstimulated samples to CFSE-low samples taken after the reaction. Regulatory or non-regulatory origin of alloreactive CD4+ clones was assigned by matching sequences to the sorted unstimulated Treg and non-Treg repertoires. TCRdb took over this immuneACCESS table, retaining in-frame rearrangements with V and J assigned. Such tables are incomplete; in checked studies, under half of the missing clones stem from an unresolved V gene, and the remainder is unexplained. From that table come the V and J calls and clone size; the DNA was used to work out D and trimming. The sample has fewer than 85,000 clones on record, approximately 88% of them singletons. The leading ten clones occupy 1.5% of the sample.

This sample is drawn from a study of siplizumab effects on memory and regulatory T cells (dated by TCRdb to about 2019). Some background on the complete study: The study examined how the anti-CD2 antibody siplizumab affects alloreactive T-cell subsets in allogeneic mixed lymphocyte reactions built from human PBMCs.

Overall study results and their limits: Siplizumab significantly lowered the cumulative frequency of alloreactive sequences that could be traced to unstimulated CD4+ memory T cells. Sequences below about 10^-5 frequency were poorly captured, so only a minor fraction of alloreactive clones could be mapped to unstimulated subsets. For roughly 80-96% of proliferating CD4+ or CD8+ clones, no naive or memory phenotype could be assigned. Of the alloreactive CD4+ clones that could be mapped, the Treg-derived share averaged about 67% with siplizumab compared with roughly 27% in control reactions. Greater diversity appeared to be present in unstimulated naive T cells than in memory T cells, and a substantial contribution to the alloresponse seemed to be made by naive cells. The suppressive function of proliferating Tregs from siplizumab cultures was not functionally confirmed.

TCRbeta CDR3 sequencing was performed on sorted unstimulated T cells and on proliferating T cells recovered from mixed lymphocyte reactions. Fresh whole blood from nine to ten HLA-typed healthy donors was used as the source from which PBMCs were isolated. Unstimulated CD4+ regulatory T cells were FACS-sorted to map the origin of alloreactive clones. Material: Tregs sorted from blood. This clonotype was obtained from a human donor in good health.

The CDR3 region: CASSQGIGPIQYF. The DNA reads TGCGCCAGCAGCCAAGGTATCGGGCCGATTCAGTACTTC. The sequence is built from TRBV4-3 and TRBJ2-5, with the D gene not clear enough to name. V is cut by 1 base and J by 11 bases, and the space between the germline ends is 14 bases. CDR1 and CDR2 are read off the germline V gene as LGHNA and YSLEER. The CDR3 has 13 amino acids, counting the end cysteine and phenylalanine. Just CDR3 DNA is preserved here, 39 bases in frame from base 1.